This section outlines one TCR beta chain sequence together with its context. Its target is unknown. The entry originates in a study of cytomegalovirus exposure and HLA in healthy donors. Germline V gives CDR1 DFQATT, CDR2 SNEGSKA (reference sequence). CDR3 length: 10 residues. The PCR ran on 60 Vbeta and 13 Jbeta primers. Measured with immunoSEQ multiplex PCR; TCRdb has only the in-frame clones, and not every one. Found here are about 150,000 clones, approximately 78% of them singletons; the top ten hold nearly 2.5%. Whole-study results and caveats: Later, an analysis showed that TCR beta chains associated with HLA were more clonally expanded than others that were equally common. Most TCR beta V segments were productive about 87% or about 30% of the time in an earlier analysis.

The V and J genes are TRBV20-1 and TRBJ2-3; D is perhaps TRBD2 (5 bases). The material sequenced was PBMCs. This receptor was identified in a male donor in good health and CMV-seronegative. In DNA form, the CDR3 reads TGCAGCTTAGCGAAAGATACGCAGTATTTT. Protein sequence: CSLAKDTQYF.